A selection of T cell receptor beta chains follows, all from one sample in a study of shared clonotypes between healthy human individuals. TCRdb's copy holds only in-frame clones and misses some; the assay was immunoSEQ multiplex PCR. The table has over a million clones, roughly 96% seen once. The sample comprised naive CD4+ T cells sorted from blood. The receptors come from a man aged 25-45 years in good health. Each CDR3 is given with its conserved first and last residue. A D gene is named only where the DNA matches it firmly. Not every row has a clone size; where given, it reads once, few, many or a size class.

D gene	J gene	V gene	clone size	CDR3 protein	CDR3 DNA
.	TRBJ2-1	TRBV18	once	CASSPNGFSYNEQFF	TGTGCCAGCTCACCGAACGGGTTCTCCTACAATGAGCAGTTCTTC
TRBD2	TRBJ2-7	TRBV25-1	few	CASSGFLGLAGDEQYF	TGTGCCAGCAGTGGGTTCCTGGGACTAGCGGGAGACGAGCAGTACTTC
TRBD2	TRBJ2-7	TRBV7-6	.	CASSLVRSSGALLGEQYF	TGTGCCAGCAGCTTAGTTAGGTCTAGCGGGGCTCTACTGGGCGAGCAGTACTTC
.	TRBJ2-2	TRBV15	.	CATSRGAGSGAGELFF	TGTGCCACCAGCAGAGGCGCAGGGAGCGGCGCCGGGGAGCTGTTTTTT
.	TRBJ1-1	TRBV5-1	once	CASSLAAGATEAFF	TGCGCCAGCAGCTTGGCCGCAGGGGCTACTGAAGCTTTCTTT
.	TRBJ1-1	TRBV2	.	CASTLGRTTEAFF	TGTGCCAGCACTTTGGGACGGACGACTGAAGCTTTCTTT
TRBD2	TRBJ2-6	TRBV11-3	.	CASSREGTDGANVLTF	TGTGCCAGCAGCCGGGAGGGTACGGATGGGGCCAACGTCCTGACTTTC
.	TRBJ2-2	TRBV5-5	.	CASSLVPGSNTGELFF	TGTGCCAGCAGCTTGGTCCCAGGGTCGAACACCGGGGAGCTGTTTTTT
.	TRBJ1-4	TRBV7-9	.	CASSLGSGDGEKLFF	TGTGCCAGCAGCTTAGGGTCCGGCGACGGTGAAAAACTGTTTTTT
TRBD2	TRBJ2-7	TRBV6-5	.	CASSSWTRTGTYEQYF	TGTGCCAGCAGTTCCTGGACTAGGACTGGAACTTACGAGCAGTACTTC
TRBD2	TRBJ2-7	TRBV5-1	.	CASSLAAGGSISYEQYF	TGCGCCAGCAGCTTGGCTGCTGGCGGGAGCATCTCCTACGAGCAGTACTTC
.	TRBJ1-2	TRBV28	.	CASSFFLRVRGYGYTF	TGTGCCAGCAGTTTTTTTTTGAGGGTCCGCGGCTATGGCTACACCTTC
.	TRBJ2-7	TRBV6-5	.	CASSWGYEQYF	TGTGCCAGCAGTTGGGGCTACGAGCAGTACTTC
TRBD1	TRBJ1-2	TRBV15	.	CATSRGTGSNYGYTF	TGTGCCACCAGCAGGGGGACAGGCTCTAACTATGGCTACACCTTC
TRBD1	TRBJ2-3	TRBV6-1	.	CASSDKNRGASTDTQYF	TGTGCCAGCAGTGATAAAAACAGGGGGGCTTCCACAGATACGCAGTATTTT
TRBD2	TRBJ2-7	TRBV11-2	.	CASITSGRAAEQYF	TGTGCCAGCATCACTAGCGGGAGGGCGGCCGAGCAGTACTTC
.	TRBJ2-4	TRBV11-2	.	CASSTIRQGHAKNIQYF	TGTGCCAGCAGCACAATTCGTCAGGGGCACGCCAAAAACATTCAGTACTTC
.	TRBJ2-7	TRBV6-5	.	CASSYSPGSGEQYF	TGTGCCAGCAGTTACTCTCCAGGCTCGGGCGAGCAGTACTTC
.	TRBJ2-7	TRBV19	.	CATSTGVHEQYF	TGTGCCACCTCGACAGGAGTCCACGAGCAGTACTTC
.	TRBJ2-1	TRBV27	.	CASSFSSPYNEQFF	TGTGCCAGCAGTTTCTCTAGTCCCTACAATGAGCAGTTCTTC
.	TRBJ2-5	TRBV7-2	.	CASSLVRKETQYF	TGTGCCAGCAGCTTAGTCAGAAAAGAGACCCAGTACTTC
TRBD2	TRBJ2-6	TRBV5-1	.	CASSLEGLAGVSGANVLTF	TGCGCCAGCAGCTTGGAAGGACTAGCGGGAGTTTCTGGGGCCAACGTCCTGACTTTC
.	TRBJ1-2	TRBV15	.	CATSREGRFDYGYTF	TGTGCCACCAGCAGAGAGGGGCGGTTCGACTATGGCTACACCTTC
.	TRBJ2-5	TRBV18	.	CASSPPNSETQYF	TGTGCCAGCTCACCACCGAACTCGGAGACCCAGTACTTC
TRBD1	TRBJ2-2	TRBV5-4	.	CASSRDRDYLGTGELFF	TGTGCCAGCAGCCGGGACAGGGACTACCTTGGGACCGGGGAGCTGTTTTTT
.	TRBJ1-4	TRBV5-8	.	CASSPVWVEDEKLFF	TGTGCCAGCAGCCCTGTCTGGGTCGAGGATGAAAAACTGTTTTTT
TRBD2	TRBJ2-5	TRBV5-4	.	CASSSASSGSQETQYF	TGTGCCAGCAGCTCCGCGAGTAGCGGGTCCCAAGAGACCCAGTACTTC
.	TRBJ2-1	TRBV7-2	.	CASSRTRTDRDYNEQFF	TGTGCCAGCAGCCGCACCCGGACTGACCGGGACTACAATGAGCAGTTCTTC
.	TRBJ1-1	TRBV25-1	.	CASTPTGNTEAFF	TGTGCCAGCACTCCAACTGGGAACACTGAAGCTTTCTTT
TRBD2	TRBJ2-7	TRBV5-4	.	CASSLAAGGAYEQYF	TGTGCCAGCAGCTTGGCTGCGGGAGGGGCCTACGAGCAGTACTTC
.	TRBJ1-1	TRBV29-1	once	CSVRDFGTEAFF	TGCAGCGTCAGGGACTTCGGAACTGAAGCTTTCTTT
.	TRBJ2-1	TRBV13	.	CASSMSQGMRSYNEQFF	TGTGCCAGCAGCATGTCCCAGGGGATGAGGTCCTACAATGAGCAGTTCTTC
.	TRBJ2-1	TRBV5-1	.	CASSLVTGPYNEQFF	TGCGCCAGCAGCTTGGTCACAGGACCATACAATGAGCAGTTCTTC
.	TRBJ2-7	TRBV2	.	CASSIAGEQYF	TGTGCCAGCAGTATCGCGGGGGAGCAGTACTTC
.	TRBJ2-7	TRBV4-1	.	CASSQELRQAFKYEQYF	TGCGCCAGCAGCCAAGAACTAAGACAGGCCTTCAAGTACGAGCAGTACTTC
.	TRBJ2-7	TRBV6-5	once	CASSRTRGEQYF	TGTGCCAGCAGCAGGACTCGCGGCGAGCAGTACTTC
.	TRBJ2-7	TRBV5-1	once	CASSLRSGREQYF	TGCGCCAGCAGCTTGCGGTCTGGTCGCGAGCAGTACTTC
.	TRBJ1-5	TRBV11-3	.	CASSLTGPYSNQPQHF	TGTGCCAGCAGTCTTACAGGGCCGTATAGCAATCAGCCCCAGCATTTT
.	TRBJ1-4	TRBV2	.	CASRVNEKLFF	TGTGCCAGCAGGGTCAATGAAAAACTGTTTTTT